This T cell receptor beta chain emerged from a study of blood T cell repertoires in COVID-19. The overall study: Some COVID-19 samples were acute and others convalescent; all came from the United States, Italy and Spain. Sources were T cells, B-cell-depleted T cells, or PBMCs; the material itself was cDNA or gDNA.

CDR1 and CDR2 from the germline V gene are LNHDA and SQIVND (reference sequence). Trimming removed 1 base from V and 7 bases from J, with 7 bases in between. There are 12 residues in the CDR3. In the original processing: Estimation of nucleated cell counts was performed using reference gene primer amplification. Sequencing used immunoSEQ multiplex PCR; TCRdb keeps in-frame clones, though not all of them. From that table come the V and J calls and clone size; the DNA was used to work out D and trimming. The data show roughly 360,000 clones, 81% seen once. The receptor comes from a human donor with acute or convalescent COVID-19. The donor label of this sample is uncertain. Material for sequencing was peripheral blood. The chain combines TRBV19 with TRBJ1-2, with D hard to call. The DNA for the CDR3 is TGTGCCAGTAGTATAGGGCAAAGTGGCTACACCTTC. Protein product: CASSIGQSGYTF. Filled out from reference TRBV19 and TRBJ1-2, the complete variable domain reads DGGITQSPKYLFRKEGQNVTLSCEQNLNHDAMYWYRQDPGQGLRLIYYSQIVNDFQKGDIAEGYSVSREKKESFPLTVTSAQKNPTAFYLCASSIGQSGYTFGSGTRLTVV.